This entry concerns a single TCR beta chain. Its specificity is not known. The data belong to a study of T-cell memory formation after mild COVID-19. Study-wide findings and caveats: Day 15 to 85 contractors were CD4/CD8 balanced; later expanders leaned CD4+.

TCRdb re-derived calls from the 5' RACE reads in MiXCR, one entry per CDR3 protein. The data show 300,000 to 350,000 distinct CDR3 sequences, around 19% seen once. Deletions cut 3 bases from V and 3 bases from J, with 8 bases between. CDR3 length: 14 amino acids. The germline V gene encodes CDR1 MGHRA and CDR2 YSYEKL. Sequences were obtained from PBMCs or a T cell subset sorted from them (not recorded which). The J gene is TRBJ2-2, the V gene TRBV4-1; a possible D gene is TRBD2 (5 bases). The TCR originated in a man aged 18 to 30 who had mild COVID-19 (a few samples of this study predate the infection). Cell type and time point are not known. The CDR3, as DNA: TGCGCCAGCAGCCACCCAGCGGACACCGGGGAGCTGTTTTTT. It codes for CASSHPADTGELFF.